The 27 T cell receptor beta chains below all came from one sample that was sequenced in a study of Ad26.COV2.S vaccination and SARS-CoV-2 variants. The sample's treatment: around 19 received Ad26.COV2.S at low or high dose, single or two shots; a few received placebo; per-sample allocation not given. The study sampled participants on day 63 after the first vaccine or placebo injection. Generated by immunoSEQ multiplex PCR, the TCRdb table keeps only in-frame clones and is missing some. The sample has around 300,000 clones, 86% seen once. The sequenced sample was peripheral blood, obtained in a trial of Ad26.COV2.S vaccine versus placebo. Receptors originate from a person aged 18-60 years who received the Ad26.COV2.S COVID-19 vaccine or a placebo.

The V gene is TRBV13, the J gene TRBJ1-6; possible D gene TRBD1, 5 bases. Trimming took off 0 bases at V and 5 bases at J, with 14 bases between the two ends. CDR3 length: 17 residues. The V gene's germline CDR1 is PRHDT and CDR2 FYEKMQ (reference sequence). The CDR3 DNA is TGTGCCAGCAGCTTAGGATCGAAGGGAGGGGATAATTCACCCCTCCACTTT. It encodes CASSLGSKGGDNSPLHF.

The V call is TRBV6-2 or TRBV6-3, the J call TRBJ1-5; 7 positions match TRBD1. Germline loops: CDR1 MNHEY, CDR2 SVGEGT. V lost 5 bases to trimming and J lost 5 bases; unmatched junction nucleotides: 6. This CDR3 contains 14 residues. CDR3 protein: CASSKDRVDQPQHF. CDR3 coding DNA: TGTGCCAGCAGTAAAGACAGGGTCGATCAGCCCCAGCATTTT.

This clone was counted a few times. This chain connects TRBV12-3 or TRBV12-4 to TRBJ1-1; D remains unclear. V lost 7 bases to trimming and J lost 5 bases, with 14 bases between them. This CDR3 region has 13 residues. In DNA form, the CDR3 reads TGTGCCAGCATGTCTCTCCCGCGGACTGAAGCTTTCTTT. The encoded protein is CASMSLPRTEAFF.

V gene TRBV10-3 combines with J gene TRBJ2-7; a weak D match, TRBD2 (5 bases). The CDR3 covers 12 residues. Germline V gives CDR1 ENHRY, CDR2 SYGVKD. V was cut by 4 bases and J by 5 bases, with 9 bases left in between. Here the CDR3 DNA reads TGTGCCATCAGTGTATCGAGGGACGAGCAGTACTTC. Its translation: CAISVSRDEQYF.

The gene calls are TRBV6-1 and TRBJ2-7; 7 bases are a match to TRBD1. The CDR3 has 19 amino acids. Germline V gives CDR1 MNHNS, CDR2 SASEGT. The J segment lost 2 bases and the V segment lost 4 bases, leaving 20 bases of the junction unmatched. The CDR3 is CASSATGTVTLDFTYEQYF. Here the CDR3 DNA reads TGTGCCAGCAGTGCAACCGGGACAGTGACATTAGATTTCACCTACGAGCAGTACTTC.

This chain uses TRBV4-1 with TRBJ1-2; no clear D gene. This CDR3 has 15 residues. Trimming removed 9 bases from V and 5 bases from J, with 22 bases in between. The germline V gene encodes CDR1 MGHRA and CDR2 YSYEKL. The DNA of the CDR3 is TGCGCCAGTTCGGGTGGAGGGCTTTTTGGATATGGCTACACCTTC. Residues: CASSGGGLFGYGYTF.

This chain uses TRBV5-5 with TRBJ1-6, with 9 positions matching TRBD1. The V and J ends lost 3 bases and 7 bases, in that order; junction bases with no gene match: 8. This CDR3 spans 16 amino acids. CDR1 is SGHKS and CDR2 is YYEKEE in the germline V gene (reference sequence). As DNA, the CDR3 is TGTGCCAGCAGCTCCGATACAGGGGGCGGGAATTCACCCCTCCACTTT. It specifies CASSSDTGGGNSPLHF.

The chain links TRBV7-9 to TRBJ2-7; D not certain. CDR3 size: 17 residues. Trimming shortened V by 5 bases and J by 9 bases, and 29 bases separated the two germline ends. CDR1 and CDR2 (germline): SEHNR, FQNEAQ (reference sequence). CDR3 in amino acids: CASSPPDSKSPPTGQYF. Written as DNA, the CDR3 is TGTGCCAGCAGCCCCCCTGACTCCAAGTCACCCCCCACCGGGCAGTACTTC.

V and J are TRBV28 and TRBJ2-5, with 14 bases lining up with TRBD2. Trimming cost V 5 bases and J 7 bases; bases outside gene matches: 9. The CDR3 is made up of 16 amino acids. Looked up from germline, CDR1 is MDHEN and CDR2 is SYDVKM. The CDR3 is CASSTPTSGGAVTQYF. The CDR3 DNA follows: TGTGCCAGCAGTACCCCGACTAGCGGGGGGGCGGTGACCCAGTACTTC.

This clone was counted a few times. This chain links TRBV23-1 with TRBJ1-5; 10 bases agree with TRBD1. TRBV23-1 is labeled an ORF, and its function is uncertain. The CDR3 runs to 17 residues. The trim removed 2 bases at V and 7 bases at J, leaving 11 bases unmatched. CDR3: CASSQIGQGEIQQPQHF. The DNA for the CDR3 is TGCGCCAGCAGTCAAATTGGACAGGGGGAGATACAGCAGCCCCAGCATTTT.

V and J are TRBV27 and TRBJ2-7, with D perhaps given as TRBD1 or TRBD2 (6 bases each). This CDR3 comprises 15 residues. With 6 bases removed from V and 7 bases from J, the gap between germline ends came to 22 bases. The germline V gene encodes CDR1 MNHEY and CDR2 SMNVEV (reference sequence). In DNA form, the CDR3 reads TGTGCCAGCAGCCCCAGCAGGGGAGGCCGCTGGGAGCAGTACTTC. Translating gives CASSPSRGGRWEQYF.

The J gene is TRBJ2-1, the V gene TRBV4-2; 11 positions match TRBD2. J lost 3 bases, V lost 0 bases, and 1 base had no gene match. The germline V gene has CDR1 LGHNA and CDR2 YNFKEQ. The CDR3 totals 16 residues. The CDR3: CASSQETSGIYNEQFF. The CDR3 DNA sequence: TGTGCCAGCAGCCAAGAGACTAGCGGGATCTACAATGAGCAGTTCTTC.

V gene TRBV7-2 combines with J gene TRBJ2-7; D possibly corresponds to TRBD1 (6 bases). The CDR3 totals 15 residues. Between the trimmed V and J ends, which lost 5 bases and 0 bases, there was a span of 14 bases. CDR1 and CDR2 from the germline V gene are SGHTA and FQGNSA. Here the CDR3 DNA reads TGTGCCAGCAGCGCAGCCGGACAGCGCTCCTACGAGCAGTACTTC. Amino acid sequence: CASSAAGQRSYEQYF. Variable domain in full (rest from reference TRBV7-2 and TRBJ2-7): GAGVSQSPSNKVTEKGKDVELRCDPISGHTALYWYRQSLGQGLEFLIYFQGNSAPDKSGLPSDRFSAERTGGSVSTLTIQRTQQEDSAVYLCASSAAGQRSYEQYFGPGTRLTVT.

The chain is built from TRBV27 and TRBJ2-1, with no clear D. The V end lost 3 bases, the J end lost 5 bases, and 5 bases lay between the germline ends. The CDR3 contains 12 residues. Germline loops: CDR1 MNHEY, CDR2 SMNVEV (reference sequence). The DNA of the CDR3 is TGTGCCAGCAGTTTTCTAAACAATGAGCAGTTCTTC. It codes for CASSFLNNEQFF.

The chain joins TRBV18 to TRBJ2-5, with TRBD1 matching 7 bases. The junction had 4 bases not matched to a gene; V was cut back by 3 bases and J by 3 bases. Germline loops: CDR1 KGHSH, CDR2 LQKENI. The CDR3 spans 14 residues. For the CDR3, the DNA is TGTGCCAGCTCACCGCCAACAGGGGAAGAGACCCAGTACTTC. Encoded protein: CASSPPTGEETQYF.

This chain connects TRBV7-2 to TRBJ1-4, with D unresolved. This CDR3 has 14 amino acids. V lost 2 bases to trimming and J lost 6 bases, with 10 bases between them. CDR1 SGHTA and CDR2 FQGNSA come from the germline V gene. Here the CDR3 reads CASSLTPMDEKLFF. CDR3 DNA: TGTGCCAGCAGCTTAACTCCCATGGATGAAAAACTGTTTTTT.

V usage is TRBV19 and J usage is TRBJ1-1; tentative D call: TRBD1 (5 bases). This CDR3 comprises 15 residues. The V end was cut by 3 bases, the J end by 4 bases, with 15 bases between. Germline values: CDR1 LNHDA, CDR2 SQIVND (reference sequence). DNA for the CDR3: TGTGCCAGTAGTATTTGGGGTTCCGGGGGCACTGAAGCTTTCTTT. Translated: CASSIWGSGGTEAFF.

The chain has TRBV28 and TRBJ1-6; D is ambiguous. The V and J ends lost 5 bases and 1 base respectively, with 9 bases between them. Germline CDR1 and CDR2: MDHEN and SYDVKM. This CDR3 comprises 15 residues. Here the CDR3 reads CASSPEQSYNSPLHF. The CDR3 DNA sequence: TGTGCCAGCAGTCCCGAACAGTCCTATAATTCACCCCTCCACTTT.

The genes are TRBV11-2 and TRBJ2-2, with 12 bases matching TRBD2. Per germline, CDR1 SGHAT and CDR2 FQNNGV. V dropped 6 bases and J dropped 0; count of bases not matched to a gene: 8. The CDR3 is made up of 18 amino acids. This CDR3 is CASRDGLAGTPNTGELFF. Written as DNA, the CDR3 is TGTGCCAGCAGGGATGGACTAGCGGGGACCCCGAACACCGGGGAGCTGTTTTTT.

The J gene is TRBJ1-1, the V gene TRBV10-3, with TRBD1 as a possible D gene (6 bases). V dropped 7 bases and J dropped 0 bases, with 18 bases sitting between them. Germline-derived CDR1 and CDR2 are ENHRY and SYGVKD. This CDR3 has 16 residues. The CDR3 sequence is CAINPRGDKLNTEAFF. CDR3 DNA: TGTGCCATCAACCCCCGTGGGGACAAGCTGAACACTGAAGCTTTCTTT.

The genes are TRBV30 and TRBJ1-1; TRBD1 matches at 8 bases. Germline loops: CDR1 GTSNPN, CDR2 SVGIG (reference sequence). J lost 5 bases, V lost 3 bases, and 8 bases had no gene match. The CDR3 totals 14 residues. CDR3 sequence reads: CAWRDSGGWTEAFF. CDR3 nucleotide sequence: TGTGCCTGGAGGGATTCAGGGGGCTGGACTGAAGCTTTCTTT. Drawing the rest from reference TRBV30 and TRBJ1-1, the complete variable domain is SQTIHQWPATLVQPVGSPLSLECTVEGTSNPNLYWYRQAAGRGLQLLFYSVGIGQISSEVPQNLSASRPQDRQFILSSKKLLLSDSGFYLCAWRDSGGWTEAFFGQGTRLTVV.

This chain uses TRBV7-9 with TRBJ2-1, with D possibly called TRBD1 or TRBD2 (5 bases each). Germline CDR1 and CDR2: SEHNR and FQNEAQ (reference sequence). The CDR3 loop spans 12 amino acids. The germline V and J ends were trimmed by 6 bases and 5 bases, with 8 bases remaining between them. The CDR3 DNA reads TGTGCCAGCAGGATGGGGGACAATGAGCAGTTCTTC. It specifies CASRMGDNEQFF.

The genes are TRBV27 and TRBJ2-7; weak D call: TRBD2 (6 bases). V was shortened by 6 bases and J by 3 bases, with 15 bases between the two germline ends. The V gene's germline CDR1 is MNHEY and CDR2 SMNVEV (reference sequence). The CDR3 covers 14 residues. CDR3 region: CASRMRTTHYEQYF. CDR3 nucleotide sequence: TGTGCCAGCAGGATGAGGACTACTCACTACGAGCAGTACTTC.

This clone occurred once. This rearrangement joins TRBV27 to TRBJ2-7, with D possibly matching TRBD2 (6 bases). The CDR3 has 14 residues. CDR1 is MNHEY, CDR2 SMNVEV, per germline (reference sequence). V lost 3 bases to trimming and J lost 2 bases, with 11 bases between them. The CDR3 bases are TGTGCCAGCAGTTTTTCGGGACTGACCTACGAGCAGTACTTC. It codes for CASSFSGLTYEQYF.

CDR3: CASSQDGHRVQYF. Here the CDR3 DNA reads TGCGCCAGCAGCCAAGATGGCCACCGCGTTCAGTACTTC. The chain links TRBV4-3 to TRBJ2-4; D not resolved. Trimming pared 0 bases from V and 11 bases from J, leaving 11 bases between. Looked up from germline, CDR1 is LGHNA and CDR2 is YSLEER. The length of the CDR3 is 13 residues.

The genes are TRBV7-2 and TRBJ2-7; D perhaps matches TRBD2 (6 bases). Trimming took 0 bases from V and 4 from J, leaving 25 bases between them. The germline CDR1 and CDR2 sequences are SGHTA and FQGNSA. The CDR3 has 19 residues. The CDR3 loop is CASSLAGDWGRTGVYEQYF. The CDR3 DNA follows: TGTGCCAGCAGCTTAGCGGGGGACTGGGGCCGGACTGGGGTATACGAGCAGTACTTC.

The V call is TRBV27, the J call TRBJ2-5; TRBD1 agrees at 8 bases. Per germline, CDR1 MNHEY and CDR2 SMNVEV (reference sequence). With V trimmed by 5 bases and J by 7 bases, 12 bases remained unmatched. CDR3 size: 15 residues. DNA of the CDR3: TGTGCCAGCAGTCAAGCCCCAGGGGGCGAAGGGACCCAGTACTTC. Translation: CASSQAPGGEGTQYF.